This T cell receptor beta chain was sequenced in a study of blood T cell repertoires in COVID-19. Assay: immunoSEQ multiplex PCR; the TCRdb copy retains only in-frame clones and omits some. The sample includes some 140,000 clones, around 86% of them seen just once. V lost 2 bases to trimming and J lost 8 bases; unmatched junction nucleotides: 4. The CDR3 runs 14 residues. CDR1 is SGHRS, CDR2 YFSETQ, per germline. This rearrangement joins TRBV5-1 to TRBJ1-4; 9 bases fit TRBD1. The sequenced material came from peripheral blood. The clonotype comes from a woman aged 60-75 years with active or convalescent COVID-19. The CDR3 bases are TGCGCCAGCAGCTTCATCGGACAGGGGGAAAAACTGTTTTTT. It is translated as CASSFIGQGEKLFF.